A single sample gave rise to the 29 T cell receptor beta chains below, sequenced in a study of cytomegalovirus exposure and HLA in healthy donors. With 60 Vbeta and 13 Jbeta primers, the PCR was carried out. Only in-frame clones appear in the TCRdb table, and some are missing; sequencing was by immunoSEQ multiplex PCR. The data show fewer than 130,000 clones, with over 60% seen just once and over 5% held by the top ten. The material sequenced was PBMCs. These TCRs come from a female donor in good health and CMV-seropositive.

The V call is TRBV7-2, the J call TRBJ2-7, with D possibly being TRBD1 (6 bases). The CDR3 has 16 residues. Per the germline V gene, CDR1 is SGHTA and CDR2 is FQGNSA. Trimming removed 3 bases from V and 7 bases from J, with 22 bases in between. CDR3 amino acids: CASSLGFGRGPGEQYF. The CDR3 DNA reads TGTGCCAGCAGCTTGGGATTTGGCAGGGGTCCGGGGGAGCAGTACTTC.

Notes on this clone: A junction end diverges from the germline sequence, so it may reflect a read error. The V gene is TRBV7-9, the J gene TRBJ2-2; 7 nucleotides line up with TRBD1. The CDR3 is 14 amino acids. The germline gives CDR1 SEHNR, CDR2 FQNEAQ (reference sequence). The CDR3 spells CASSEGQNTRELFF. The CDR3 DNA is TGTGCCAGCAGCGAGGGACAGAACACCCGGGAGCTGTTTTTT.

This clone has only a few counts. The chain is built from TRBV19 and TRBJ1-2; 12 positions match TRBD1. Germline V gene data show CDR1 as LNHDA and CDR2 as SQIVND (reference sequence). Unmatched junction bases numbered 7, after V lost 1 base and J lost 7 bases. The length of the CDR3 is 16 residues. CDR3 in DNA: TGTGCCAGTAGTATAGCCGGGACAGGGGGCGGTGGTGGCTACACCTTC. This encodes CASSIAGTGGGGGYTF.

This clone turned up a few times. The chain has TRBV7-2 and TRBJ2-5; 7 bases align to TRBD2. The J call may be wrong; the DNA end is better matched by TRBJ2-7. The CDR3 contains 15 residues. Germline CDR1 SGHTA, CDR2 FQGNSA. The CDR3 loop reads CASSRAWGGAYEQYF. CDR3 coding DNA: TGTGCCAGCAGCCGGGCTTGGGGGGGGGCCTACGAGCAGTACTTC.

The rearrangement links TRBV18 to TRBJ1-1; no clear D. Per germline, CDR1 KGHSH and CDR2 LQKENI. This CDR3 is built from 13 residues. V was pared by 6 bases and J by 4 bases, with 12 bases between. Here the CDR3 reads CASSSGVGTEAFF. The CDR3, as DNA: TGTGCCAGCTCTTCCGGGGTTGGCACTGAAGCTTTCTTT.

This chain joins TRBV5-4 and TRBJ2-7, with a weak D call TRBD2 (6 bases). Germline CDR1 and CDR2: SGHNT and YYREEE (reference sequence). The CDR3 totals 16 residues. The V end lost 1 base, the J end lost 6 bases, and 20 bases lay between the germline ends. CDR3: CASSLRFAGIGGEQYF. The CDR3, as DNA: TGTGCCAGCAGCTTGAGGTTCGCGGGAATCGGAGGCGAGCAGTACTTC. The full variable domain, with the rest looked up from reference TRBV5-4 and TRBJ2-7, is ETGVTQSPTHLIKTRGQQVTLRCSSQSGHNTVSWYQQALGQGPQFIFQYYREEENGRGNFPPRFSGLQFPNYSSELNVNALELDDSALYLCASSLRFAGIGGEQYFGPGTRLTVT.

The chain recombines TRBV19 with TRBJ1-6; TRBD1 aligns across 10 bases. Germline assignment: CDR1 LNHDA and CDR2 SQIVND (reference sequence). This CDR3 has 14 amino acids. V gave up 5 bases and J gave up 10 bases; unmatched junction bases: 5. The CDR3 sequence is CASSPGQGMSPLHF. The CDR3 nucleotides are TGTGCCAGTAGTCCGGGACAGGGGATGTCACCCCTCCACTTT.

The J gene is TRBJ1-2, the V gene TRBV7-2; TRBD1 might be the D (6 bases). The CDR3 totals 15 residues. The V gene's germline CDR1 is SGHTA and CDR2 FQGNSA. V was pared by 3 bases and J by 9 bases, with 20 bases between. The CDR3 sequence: CASSFRGQSRGSYTF. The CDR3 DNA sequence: TGTGCCAGCAGCTTCCGTGGACAGTCGAGGGGAAGCTACACCTTC.

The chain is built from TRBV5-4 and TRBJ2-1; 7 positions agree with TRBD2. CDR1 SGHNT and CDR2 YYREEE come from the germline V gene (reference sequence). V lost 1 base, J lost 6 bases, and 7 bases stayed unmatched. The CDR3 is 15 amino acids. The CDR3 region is CASSLRLASLNEQFF. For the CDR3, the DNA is TGTGCCAGCAGCTTGCGACTAGCATCTCTCAATGAGCAGTTCTTC. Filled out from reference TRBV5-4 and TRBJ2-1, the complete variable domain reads ETGVTQSPTHLIKTRGQQVTLRCSSQSGHNTVSWYQQALGQGPQFIFQYYREEENGRGNFPPRFSGLQFPNYSSELNVNALELDDSALYLCASSLRLASLNEQFFGPGTRLTVL.

The CDR3 loop reads CASSQDIVGRSYNEQFF. CDR3 coding DNA: TGCGCCAGCAGCCAAGATATTGTGGGGCGCTCCTACAATGAGCAGTTCTTC. This chain joins TRBV4-1 and TRBJ2-1, with D possibly being TRBD1 (5 bases). Germline values: CDR1 MGHRA, CDR2 YSYEKL. The CDR3 extends over 17 amino acids. The germline V and J ends were trimmed by 0 bases and 0 bases, with 12 bases remaining between them.

CDR3 sequence reads: CATSRVDRAGIQYF. The CDR3 DNA is TGTGCCACCAGCAGAGTGGACAGGGCTGGCATTCAGTACTTC. This rearrangement joins TRBV15 to TRBJ2-4; 8 bases are shared with TRBD1. This CDR3 comprises 14 residues. Germline V gene sequence: CDR1 LNHNV, CDR2 YYDKDF (reference sequence). The trim removed 1 base at V and 9 bases at J, leaving 5 bases unmatched.

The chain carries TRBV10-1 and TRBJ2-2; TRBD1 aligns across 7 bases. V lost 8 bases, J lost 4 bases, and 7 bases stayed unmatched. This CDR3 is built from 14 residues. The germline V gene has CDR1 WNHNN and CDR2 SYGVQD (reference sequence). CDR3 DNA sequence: TGCGCCAGCGGGGGACAGTTGAGCACCGGGGAGCTGTTTTTT. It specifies CASGGQLSTGELFF.

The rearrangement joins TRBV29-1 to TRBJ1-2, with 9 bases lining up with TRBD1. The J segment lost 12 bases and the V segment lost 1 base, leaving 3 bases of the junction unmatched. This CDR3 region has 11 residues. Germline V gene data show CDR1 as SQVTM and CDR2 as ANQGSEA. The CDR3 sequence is CSVEGDREDTF. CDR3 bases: TGCAGCGTTGAAGGGGACAGGGAAGACACCTTC.

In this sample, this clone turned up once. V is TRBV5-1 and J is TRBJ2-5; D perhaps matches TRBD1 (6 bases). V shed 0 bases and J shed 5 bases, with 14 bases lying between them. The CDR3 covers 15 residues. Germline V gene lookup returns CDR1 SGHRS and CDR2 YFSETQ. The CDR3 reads CASSLGLQGYETQYF. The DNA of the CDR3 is TGCGCCAGCAGCTTGGGATTACAGGGTTACGAGACCCAGTACTTC.

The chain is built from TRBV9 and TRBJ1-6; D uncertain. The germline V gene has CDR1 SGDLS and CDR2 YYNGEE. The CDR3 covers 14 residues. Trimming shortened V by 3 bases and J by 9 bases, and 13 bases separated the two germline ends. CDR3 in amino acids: CASSGEVSSSPLHF. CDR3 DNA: TGTGCCAGCAGCGGGGAGGTCTCTTCTTCACCCCTCCACTTT. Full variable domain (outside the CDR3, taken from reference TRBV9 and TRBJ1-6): DSGVTQTPKHLITATGQRVTLRCSPRSGDLSVYWYQQSLDQGLQFLIQYYNGEERAKGNILERFSAQQFPDLHSELNLSSLELGDSALYFCASSGEVSSSPLHFGNGTRLTVT.

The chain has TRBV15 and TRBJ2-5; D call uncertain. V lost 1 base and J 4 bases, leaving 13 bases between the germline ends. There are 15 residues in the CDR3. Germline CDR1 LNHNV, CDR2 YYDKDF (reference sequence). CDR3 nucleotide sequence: TGTGCCACCAGCAGAGCGTATGATGGGCCAGAGACCCAGTACTTC. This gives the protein CATSRAYDGPETQYF.

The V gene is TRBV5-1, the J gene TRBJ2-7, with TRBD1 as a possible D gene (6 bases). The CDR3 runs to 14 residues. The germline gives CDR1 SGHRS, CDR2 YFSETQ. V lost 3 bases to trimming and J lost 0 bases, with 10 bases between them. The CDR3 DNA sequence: TGCGCCAGCAGCTGGGGGACAAGCTCCTACGAGCAGTACTTC. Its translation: CASSWGTSSYEQYF.

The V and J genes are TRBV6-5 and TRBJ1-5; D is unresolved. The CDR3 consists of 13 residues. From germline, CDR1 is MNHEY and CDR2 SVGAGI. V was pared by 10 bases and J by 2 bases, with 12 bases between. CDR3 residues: CATRSFRNQPQHF. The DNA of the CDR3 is TGTGCCACCAGGAGTTTCCGCAATCAGCCCCAGCATTTT.

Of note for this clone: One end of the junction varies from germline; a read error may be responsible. The CDR3 region has the DNA TGTGCCTCCACCGGGATTTATAATTCACCCCTCCGCTTT. Translated: CASTGIYNSPLRF. The chain links TRBV19 to TRBJ1-6; D unresolved. The CDR3 has 13 amino acids. Germline V lookup: CDR1 LNHDA, CDR2 SQIVND (reference sequence).

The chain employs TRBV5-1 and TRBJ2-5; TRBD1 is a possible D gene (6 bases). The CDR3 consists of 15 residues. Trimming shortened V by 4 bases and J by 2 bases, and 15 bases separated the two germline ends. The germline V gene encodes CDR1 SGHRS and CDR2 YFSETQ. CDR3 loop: CASSQGSTAQETQYF. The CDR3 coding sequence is TGCGCCAGCAGCCAGGGGTCGACAGCACAAGAGACCCAGTACTTC.

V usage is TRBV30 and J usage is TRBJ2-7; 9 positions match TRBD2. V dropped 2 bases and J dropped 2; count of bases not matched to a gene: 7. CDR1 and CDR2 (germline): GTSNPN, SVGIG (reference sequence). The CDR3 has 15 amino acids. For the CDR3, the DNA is TGTGCCTGGAGTCCCTTAGCGGGGGCCGCCTACGAGCAGTACTTC. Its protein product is CAWSPLAGAAYEQYF.

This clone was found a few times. This chain's CDR3 is CASSLGHSYEQYF. CDR3 coding DNA: TGTGCCAGCAGCTTAGGACACAGCTACGAGCAGTACTTC. The chain links TRBV7-2 to TRBJ2-7; D unclear. Germline lookup yields CDR1 SGHTA and CDR2 FQGNSA. The CDR3 runs to 13 residues. V lost 1 base, J lost 3 bases, and 7 bases lay in between. The entire variable domain, with the rest obtained from reference TRBV7-2 and TRBJ2-7, is as follows: GAGVSQSPSNKVTEKGKDVELRCDPISGHTALYWYRQSLGQGLEFLIYFQGNSAPDKSGLPSDRFSAERTGGSVSTLTIQRTQQEDSAVYLCASSLGHSYEQYFGPGTRLTVT.

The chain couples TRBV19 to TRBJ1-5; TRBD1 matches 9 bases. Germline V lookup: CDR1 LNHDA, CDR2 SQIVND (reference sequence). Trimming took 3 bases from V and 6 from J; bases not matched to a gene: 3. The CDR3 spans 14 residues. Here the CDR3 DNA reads TGTGCCAGTAGTATCGGGACAGGGAGTCAGCCCCAGCATTTT. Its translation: CASSIGTGSQPQHF.

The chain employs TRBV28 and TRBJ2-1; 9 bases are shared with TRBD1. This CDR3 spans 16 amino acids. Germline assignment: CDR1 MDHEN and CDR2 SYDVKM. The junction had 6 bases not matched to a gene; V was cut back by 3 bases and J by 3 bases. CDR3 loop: CASSFRDRGVYNEQFF. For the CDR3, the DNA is TGTGCCAGCAGTTTCCGCGACAGGGGGGTCTACAATGAGCAGTTCTTC.

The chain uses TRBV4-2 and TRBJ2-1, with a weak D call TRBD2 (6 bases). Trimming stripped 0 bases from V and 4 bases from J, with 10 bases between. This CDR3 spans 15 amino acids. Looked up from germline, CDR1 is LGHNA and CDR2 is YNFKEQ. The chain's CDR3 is CASSQDRAGYNEQFF. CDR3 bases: TGTGCCAGCAGCCAAGATAGGGCGGGGTACAATGAGCAGTTCTTC.

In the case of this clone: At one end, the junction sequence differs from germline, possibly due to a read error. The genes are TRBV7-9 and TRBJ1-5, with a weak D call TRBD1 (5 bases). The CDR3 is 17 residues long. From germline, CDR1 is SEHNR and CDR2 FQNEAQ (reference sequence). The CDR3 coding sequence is TGTTCCAGCAGCTTCGGCATCCGGGGGTTAGGTAATCAGCCCCAGCATTTT. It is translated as CSSSFGIRGLGNQPQHF.

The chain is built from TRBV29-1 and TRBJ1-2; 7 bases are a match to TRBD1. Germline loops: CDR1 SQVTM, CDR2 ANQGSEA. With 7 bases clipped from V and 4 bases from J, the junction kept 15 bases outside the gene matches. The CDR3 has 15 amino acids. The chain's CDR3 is CSARAAGQPAYGYTF. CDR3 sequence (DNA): TGCAGCGCCCGAGCCGCGGGACAGCCAGCCTATGGCTACACCTTC.

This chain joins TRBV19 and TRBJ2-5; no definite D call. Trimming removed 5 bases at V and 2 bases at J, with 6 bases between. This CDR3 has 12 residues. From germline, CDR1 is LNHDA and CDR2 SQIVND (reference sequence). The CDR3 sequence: CASSQWQETQYF. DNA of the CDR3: TGTGCCAGTAGTCAGTGGCAAGAGACCCAGTACTTC.

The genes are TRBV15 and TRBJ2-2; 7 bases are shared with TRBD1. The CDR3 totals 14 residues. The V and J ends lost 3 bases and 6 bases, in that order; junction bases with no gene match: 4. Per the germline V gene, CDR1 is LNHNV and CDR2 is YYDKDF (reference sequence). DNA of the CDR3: TGTGCCACCAGCAGCCGACAGGGTGCCGGGGAGCTGTTTTTT. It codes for CATSSRQGAGELFF.